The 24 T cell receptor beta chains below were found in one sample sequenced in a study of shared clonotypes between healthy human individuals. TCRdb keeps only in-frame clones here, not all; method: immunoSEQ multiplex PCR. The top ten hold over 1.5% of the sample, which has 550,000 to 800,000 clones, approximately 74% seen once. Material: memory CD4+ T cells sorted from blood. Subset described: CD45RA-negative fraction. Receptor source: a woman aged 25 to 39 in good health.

The DNA for the CDR3 is TGTGCCAGCAGAGGACAGGGGGCGGCTAACTATGGCTACACCTTC. Its translation is CASRGQGAANYGYTF. The V gene is TRBV2, the J gene TRBJ1-2, with 11 bases that match TRBD1. CDR1 is SNHLY and CDR2 is FYNNEI in the germline V gene. This CDR3 is 15 amino acids long. The junction had 3 bases not matched to a gene; V was cut back by 6 bases and J by 0 bases.

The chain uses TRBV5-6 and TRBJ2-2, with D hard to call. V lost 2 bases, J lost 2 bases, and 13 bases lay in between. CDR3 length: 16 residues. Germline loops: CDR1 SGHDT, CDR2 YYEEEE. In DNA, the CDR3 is TGTGCCAGCAGCTTTCTTGTAGCCGACAACACCGGGGAGCTGTTTTTT. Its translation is CASSFLVADNTGELFF.

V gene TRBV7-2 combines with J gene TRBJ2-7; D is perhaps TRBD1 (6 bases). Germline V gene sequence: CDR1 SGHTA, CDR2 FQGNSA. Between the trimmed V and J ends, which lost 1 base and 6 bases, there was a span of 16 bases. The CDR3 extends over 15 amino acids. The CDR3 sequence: CASSLGGQKTAEQYF. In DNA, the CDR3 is TGTGCCAGCAGCTTAGGGGGACAAAAGACTGCCGAGCAGTACTTC.

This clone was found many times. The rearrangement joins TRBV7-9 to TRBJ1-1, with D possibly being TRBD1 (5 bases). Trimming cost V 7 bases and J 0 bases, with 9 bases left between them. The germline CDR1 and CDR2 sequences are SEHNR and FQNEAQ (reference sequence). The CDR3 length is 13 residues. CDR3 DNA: TGTGCCAGCACGGGGGGAGTGAACACTGAAGCTTTCTTT. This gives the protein CASTGGVNTEAFF. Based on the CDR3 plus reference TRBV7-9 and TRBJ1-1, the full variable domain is DTGVSQNPRHKITKRGQNVTFRCDPISEHNRLYWYRQTLGQGPEFLTYFQNEAQLEKSRLLSDRFSAERPKGSFSTLEIQRTEQGDSAMYLCASTGGVNTEAFFGQGTRLTVV.

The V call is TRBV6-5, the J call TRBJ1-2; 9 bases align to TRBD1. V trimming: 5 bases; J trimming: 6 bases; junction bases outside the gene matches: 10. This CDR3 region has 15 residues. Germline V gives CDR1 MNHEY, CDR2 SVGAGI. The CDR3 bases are TGTGCCAGCAGTCCTCATCGGGACAGGGTTGATGGCTACACCTTC. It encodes CASSPHRDRVDGYTF.

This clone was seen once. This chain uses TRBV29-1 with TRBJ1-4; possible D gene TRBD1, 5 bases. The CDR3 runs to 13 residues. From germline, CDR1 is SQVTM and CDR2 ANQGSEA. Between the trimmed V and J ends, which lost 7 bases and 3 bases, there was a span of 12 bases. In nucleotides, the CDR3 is TGCAGCGCCCTGGAGGGGCCTAATGAAAAACTGTTTTTT. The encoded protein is CSALEGPNEKLFF. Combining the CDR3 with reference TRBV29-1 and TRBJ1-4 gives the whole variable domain SAVISQKPSRDICQRGTSLTIQCQVDSQVTMMFWYRQQPGQSLTLIATANQGSEATYESGFVIDKFPISRPNLTFSTLTVSNMSPEDSSIYLCSALEGPNEKLFFGSGTQLSVL.

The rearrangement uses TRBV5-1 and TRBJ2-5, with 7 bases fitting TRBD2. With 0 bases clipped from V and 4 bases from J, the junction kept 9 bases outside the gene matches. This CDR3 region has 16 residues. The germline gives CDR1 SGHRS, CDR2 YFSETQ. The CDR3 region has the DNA TGCGCCAGCAGCTTGGAGACTAGCAGGGTTTCAGAGACCCAGTACTTC. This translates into CASSLETSRVSETQYF.

DNA for the CDR3: TGTGCCAGCAGTCGGGGGGACAGGGGTAGGAATCAGCCCCAGCATTTT. This gives the protein CASSRGDRGRNQPQHF. The gene calls are TRBV28 and TRBJ1-5; 10 nucleotides align to TRBD1. Germline assignment: CDR1 MDHEN and CDR2 SYDVKM. Germline trimming cut 5 bases from V and 4 bases from J; bases unmatched to any gene: 8. This CDR3 has 16 amino acids.

The chain's CDR3 is CASSTPDGLMPQHF. CDR3 DNA sequence: TGTGCCAGCAGCACCCCGGACGGGCTGATGCCCCAGCATTTT. The V and J genes are TRBV28 and TRBJ1-5; D unclear. This CDR3 comprises 14 residues. Per germline, CDR1 MDHEN and CDR2 SYDVKM. V shed 6 bases and J shed 9 bases, with 18 bases lying between them.

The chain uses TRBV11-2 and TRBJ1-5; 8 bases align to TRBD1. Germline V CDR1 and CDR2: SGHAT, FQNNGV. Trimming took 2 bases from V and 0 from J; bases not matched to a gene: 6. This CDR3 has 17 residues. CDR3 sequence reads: CASSLQGAGDSNQPQHF. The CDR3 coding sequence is TGTGCCAGCAGCTTACAGGGGGCCGGGGATAGCAATCAGCCCCAGCATTTT.

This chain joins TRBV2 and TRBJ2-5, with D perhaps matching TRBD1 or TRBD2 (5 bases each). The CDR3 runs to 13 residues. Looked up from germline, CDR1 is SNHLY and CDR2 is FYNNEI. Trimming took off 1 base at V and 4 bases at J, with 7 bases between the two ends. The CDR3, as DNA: TGTGCCAGCAGTGAAGTCGGGGCAGAGACCCAGTACTTC. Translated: CASSEVGAETQYF.

CDR3 DNA sequence: TGTGCCACCAAGGCCCGAGGGGACAGCTATGGCTACACCTTC. Amino acids: CATKARGDSYGYTF. V and J are TRBV6-1 and TRBJ1-2; 7 bases line up with TRBD1. Trimming took 10 bases from V and 4 from J; bases not matched to a gene: 12. Germline-derived CDR1 and CDR2 are MNHNS and SASEGT. There are 14 residues in the CDR3.

CDR3 in DNA: TGTGCCAGCAGCGCGGGGCCCGCCGAGGGTTACGAGCAGTACTTC. It codes for CASSAGPAEGYEQYF. This sequence joins TRBV9 and TRBJ2-7; D is perhaps TRBD1 or TRBD2 (5 bases each). The CDR3 consists of 15 residues. Trimming pared 3 bases from V and 4 bases from J, leaving 17 bases between. CDR1 is SGDLS and CDR2 is YYNGEE in the germline V gene. Complete variable domain (other parts from reference TRBV9 and TRBJ2-7): DSGVTQTPKHLITATGQRVTLRCSPRSGDLSVYWYQQSLDQGLQFLIQYYNGEERAKGNILERFSAQQFPDLHSELNLSSLELGDSALYFCASSAGPAEGYEQYFGPGTRLTVT.

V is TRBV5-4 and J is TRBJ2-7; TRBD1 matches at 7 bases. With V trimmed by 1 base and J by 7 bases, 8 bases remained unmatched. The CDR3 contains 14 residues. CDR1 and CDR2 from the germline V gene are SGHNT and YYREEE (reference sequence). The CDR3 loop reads CASSLLGQRGEQYF. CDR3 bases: TGTGCCAGCAGCTTGCTGGGACAGAGGGGAGAGCAGTACTTC.

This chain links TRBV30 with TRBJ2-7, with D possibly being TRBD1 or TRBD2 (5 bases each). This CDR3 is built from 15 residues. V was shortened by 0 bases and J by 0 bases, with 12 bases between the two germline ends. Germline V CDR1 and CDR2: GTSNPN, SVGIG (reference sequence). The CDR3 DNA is TGTGCCTGGAGTGTAGGGACGGGATACTCCTACGAGCAGTACTTC. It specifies CAWSVGTGYSYEQYF.

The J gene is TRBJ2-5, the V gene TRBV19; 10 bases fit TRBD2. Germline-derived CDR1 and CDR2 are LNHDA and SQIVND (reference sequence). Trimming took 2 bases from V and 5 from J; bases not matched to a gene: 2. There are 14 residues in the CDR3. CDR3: CASSILAGEETQYF. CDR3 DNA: TGTGCCAGTAGTATACTAGCGGGAGAGGAGACCCAGTACTTC. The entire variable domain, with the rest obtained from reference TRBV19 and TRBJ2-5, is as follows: DGGITQSPKYLFRKEGQNVTLSCEQNLNHDAMYWYRQDPGQGLRLIYYSQIVNDFQKGDIAEGYSVSREKKESFPLTVTSAQKNPTAFYLCASSILAGEETQYFGPGTRLLVL.

DNA of the CDR3: TGCGCCAGCAGCGGGGAGGGGGAAGCTTCCCCACGGGAGCAGTACTTC. Translating it yields CASSGEGEASPREQYF. The chain employs TRBV5-1 and TRBJ2-7, with D possibly being TRBD2 (7 bases). V was clipped by 4 bases and J by 7 bases, with 24 bases between them. Germline CDR1 and CDR2: SGHRS and YFSETQ. This CDR3 is built from 16 residues.

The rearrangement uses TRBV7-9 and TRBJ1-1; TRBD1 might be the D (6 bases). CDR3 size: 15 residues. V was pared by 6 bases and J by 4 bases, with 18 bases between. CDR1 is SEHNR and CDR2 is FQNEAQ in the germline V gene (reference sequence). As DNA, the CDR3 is TGTGCCAGCAGTTATTACAGGGAGAGGAGCACTGAAGCTTTCTTT. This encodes CASSYYRERSTEAFF.

CDR3 DNA: TGTGCCAGCAGCCGGGGTGGGACTAGCGCTTACAATGAGCAGTTCTTC. It is translated as CASSRGGTSAYNEQFF. The chain employs TRBV4-2 and TRBJ2-1, with 10 nucleotides matching TRBD2. The CDR3 is 16 residues long. Germline trimming cut 4 bases from V and 4 bases from J; bases unmatched to any gene: 7. CDR1 is LGHNA, CDR2 YNFKEQ, per germline.

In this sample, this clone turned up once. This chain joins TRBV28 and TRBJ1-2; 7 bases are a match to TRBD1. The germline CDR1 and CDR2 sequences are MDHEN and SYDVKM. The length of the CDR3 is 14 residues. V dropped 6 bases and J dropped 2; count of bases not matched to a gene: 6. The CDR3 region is CASSMTTGNYGYTF. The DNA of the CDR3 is TGTGCCAGCAGCATGACGACAGGGAACTATGGCTACACCTTC.

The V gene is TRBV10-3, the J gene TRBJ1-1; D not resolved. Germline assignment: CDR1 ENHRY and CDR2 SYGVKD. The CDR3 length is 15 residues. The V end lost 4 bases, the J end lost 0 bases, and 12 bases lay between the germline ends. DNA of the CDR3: TGTGCCATCAGTGCAGGTGGTGGGTTGAACACTGAAGCTTTCTTT. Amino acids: CAISAGGGLNTEAFF.

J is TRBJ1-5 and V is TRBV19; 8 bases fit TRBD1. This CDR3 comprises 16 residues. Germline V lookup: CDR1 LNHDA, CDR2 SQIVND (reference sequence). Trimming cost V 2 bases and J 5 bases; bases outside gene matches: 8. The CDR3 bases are TGTGCCAGTAGTATAAGCGGACAGGGTGATTATCAGCCCCAGCATTTT. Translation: CASSISGQGDYQPQHF.

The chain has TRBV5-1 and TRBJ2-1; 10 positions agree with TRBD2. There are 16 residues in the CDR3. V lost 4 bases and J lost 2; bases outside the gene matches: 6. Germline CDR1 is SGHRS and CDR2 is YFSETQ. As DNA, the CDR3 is TGCGCCAGCAGCCCAGCGGGAGGGCGCACCTACAATGAGCAGTTCTTC. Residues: CASSPAGGRTYNEQFF.

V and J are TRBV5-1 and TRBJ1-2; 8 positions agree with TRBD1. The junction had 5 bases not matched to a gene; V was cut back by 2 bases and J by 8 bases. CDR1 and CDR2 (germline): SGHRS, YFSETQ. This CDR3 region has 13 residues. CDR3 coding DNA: TGCGCCAGCAGCTTCGACAGGGGTCGCGGCTACACCTTC. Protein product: CASSFDRGRGYTF. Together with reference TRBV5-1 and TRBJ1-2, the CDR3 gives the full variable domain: KAGVTQTPRYLIKTRGQQVTLSCSPISGHRSVSWYQQTPGQGLQFLFEYFSETQRNKGNFPGRFSGRQFSNSRSEMNVSTLELGDSALYLCASSFDRGRGYTFGSGTRLTVV.